This is a list of T cell receptor beta chains from one sample in a study of regulatory T cells in long-lasting Graves disease. A single record per CDR3 protein comes from TCRdb applying MiXCR to the multiplex PCR reads. Of about 320,000 distinct CDR3 sequences listed, under 20% are singletons. Sequences were derived from peripheral blood mononuclear cells (PBMCs), sampled at new diagnosis, from a patient treated with antithyroid drugs. The receptors derive from a female donor with Graves disease. Each CDR3 is given with its conserved first and last residue. Each record gives: D gene, clone size, J gene, V gene, CDR3 DNA, CDR3 protein. A D gene is named only where the DNA matches it firmly. Clone size is not always given. Where it is, it says once, few, many or a class for expanded clones.

D: NA; size: many; J: TRBJ2-3; V: TRBV29-1; DNA: TGCAGCGTTGACACAGATACGCAGTATTTT; CDR3: CSVDTDTQYF
D: NA; size: NA; J: TRBJ1-2; V: TRBV5-5; DNA: TGTGCCAGCAGCTTGCGTCAGGACGATGGCTACACCTTC; CDR3: CASSLRQDDGYTF
D: NA; size: NA; J: TRBJ2-5; V: TRBV7-6; DNA: TGTGCCAGCAGCTCGTTAGCGGTTGGGGAGACCCAGTACTTC; CDR3: CASSSLAVGETQYF
D: NA; size: many; J: TRBJ1-2; V: TRBV28; DNA: TGTGCCAGCAGTCCCCTGCGCCTGCTCTATGGCTACACCTTC; CDR3: CASSPLRLLYGYTF
D: TRBD2; size: few; J: TRBJ2-7; V: TRBV5-4; DNA: TGTGCCAGCAGCCGGATAGCGGGCATATCCTACGAGCAGTACTTC; CDR3: CASSRIAGISYEQYF
D: NA; size: many; J: TRBJ2-1; V: TRBV11-2; DNA: TGTGCCAGCAGCCCGGGGCGCCGATTTGTATACAATGAGCAGTTCTTC; CDR3: CASSPGRRFVYNEQFF
D: TRBD2; size: few; J: TRBJ2-7; V: TRBV11-3; DNA: TGTGCCAGCAGCTTTGGACTAGCGGGAGGCCGAGGAGGTTACGAGCAGTACTTC; CDR3: CASSFGLAGGRGGYEQYF
D: TRBD1; size: many; J: TRBJ2-1; V: TRBV11-2; DNA: TGTGCCAGCAGCTTAACAGGGGGCGAAAACAATGAGCAGTTCTTC; CDR3: CASSLTGGENNEQFF
D: TRBD2; size: NA; J: TRBJ2-1; V: TRBV27; DNA: TGTGCCAGCAGTTCGACTAGCGGGAGGGGAGAGACCCAGTTCTTC; CDR3: CASSSTSGRGETQFF
D: NA; size: many; J: TRBJ2-3; V: TRBV14; DNA: TGTGCCAGCAGCCAGGGTTTGGGCATTAACACAGATACGCAGTATTTT; CDR3: CASSQGLGINTDTQYF
D: TRBD1; size: NA; J: TRBJ2-4; V: TRBV20-1; DNA: TGCAGTGCTCCTACCGGGACAGGGGGTATAGCCAAAAACATTCAGTACTTC; CDR3: CSAPTGTGGIAKNIQYF
D: NA; size: many; J: TRBJ1-2; V: TRBV2; DNA: TGTGCCAGCAGCCAGGACATGGGTCAATTCGATGGCTACACCTTC; CDR3: CASSQDMGQFDGYTF
D: TRBD2; size: many; J: TRBJ2-3; V: TRBV28; DNA: TGTGCCAGCAACGGTAGTGGCCCGGGAGGTTCTGGCACAGATACGCAGTATTTT; CDR3: CASNGSGPGGSGTDTQYF
D: NA; size: few; J: TRBJ2-1; V: TRBV28; DNA: TGTGCCAGCACGAACTCCGGGGAAATCAATGAGCAGTTCTTC; CDR3: CASTNSGEINEQFF
D: NA; size: NA; J: TRBJ1-2; V: TRBV19; DNA: TGTGCCAGTGGTCACAGGGATTACCGTTATGGCTACACCTTC; CDR3: CASGHRDYRYGYTF
D: TRBD2; size: NA; J: TRBJ2-3; V: TRBV20-1; DNA: TGCAGTGCTAGAGCACCCCTAGCGGCTCAAAGGACTATAAATACGCAGTATTTT; CDR3: CSARAPLAAQRTINTQYF
D: TRBD1; size: many; J: TRBJ2-5; V: TRBV14; DNA: TGTGCCAGCGGAGGGACAGGGTTTGACCAAGAGACCCAGTACTTC; CDR3: CASGGTGFDQETQYF
D: NA; size: many; J: TRBJ2-7; V: TRBV29-1; DNA: TGCAGCGTTGTGGGTTCCTACGAGCAGTACTTC; CDR3: CSVVGSYEQYF
D: NA; size: many; J: TRBJ1-1; V: TRBV15; DNA: TGTGCCACCAGCAGAGAACGTCTTCAGATGAACACTGAAGCTTTCTTT; CDR3: CATSRERLQMNTEAFF
D: NA; size: many; J: TRBJ1-1; V: TRBV27; DNA: TGTGCCAGCAGTTTACGACAAGCTGAAGCTTTCTTT; CDR3: CASSLRQAEAFF
D: NA; size: many; J: TRBJ2-1; V: TRBV11-3; DNA: TGTGCCAGCAGCTTAGAAGGTGGTAGCTGGAGGGATGAGCAGTTCTTC; CDR3: CASSLEGGSWRDEQFF
D: NA; size: many; J: TRBJ2-7; V: TRBV6-1; DNA: TGTGCCAGCAGTGACCCGAGCGGACAGTTGACCTACGAGCAGTACTTC; CDR3: CASSDPSGQLTYEQYF
D: NA; size: many; J: TRBJ1-2; V: TRBV9; DNA: TGTGCCAGCAGTTCGACGGGGCAGCTACTAGGCTACACCTTC; CDR3: CASSSTGQLLGYTF
D: NA; size: NA; J: TRBJ1-6; V: TRBV6-1; DNA: TGTGCCAGCAGTGAACCAGGGGTGGGTCGTAATTCACCCCTCCACTTT; CDR3: CASSEPGVGRNSPLHF